These T cell receptor beta chains were read from a single sample in a study of shared clonotypes between healthy human individuals. Assay: immunoSEQ multiplex PCR; the TCRdb copy retains only in-frame clones and omits some. Of around 700,000 clones listed, 60% to 80% are singletons. Sample: memory CD4+ T cells sorted from blood. The receptor source for this set is a woman aged 25 to 45 in good health. The CDR3 runs from the conserved cysteine through the conserved F or W. A D gene is named only where the DNA matches it firmly. Size is stated for part of the rows, as once, few or many counts, or as a class when the clone is expanded.

v_call	j_call	clone_size	d_call	cdr3_nt	cdr3_aa
TRBV18	TRBJ2-3	few	.	TGTGCCAGCTCACCGGTCCCGGAGCCAGATACGCAGTATTTT	CASSPVPEPDTQYF
TRBV27	TRBJ1-1	.	.	TGTGCCAGCAGTCCACAGAGCTTGAACACTGAAGCTTTCTTT	CASSPQSLNTEAFF
TRBV19	TRBJ2-1	.	TRBD2	TGTGCCAGTAGTACCCATCGACTAGCGGATAACAATGAGCAGTTCTTC	CASSTHRLADNNEQFF
TRBV9	TRBJ2-1	.	TRBD2	TGTGCCAGCAGCCCCCCCGCTAGTGCGGGAGTACTACGCCTACGCGAAAATGAGCAGTTCTTC	CASSPPASAGVLRLRENEQFF
TRBV30	TRBJ2-4	.	TRBD1	TGTGCCTGGAACCGGGACAGGGGGTCCAAAAACATTCAGTACTTC	CAWNRDRGSKNIQYF
TRBV19	TRBJ1-2	few	.	TGTGCCAGTAGTGCGACGGGACTTTATGGCTACACCTTC	CASSATGLYGYTF
TRBV27	TRBJ2-7	.	.	TGTGCCAGCAGTTTAGGGTCGGGGCTAACCTACGAGCAGTACTTC	CASSLGSGLTYEQYF
TRBV18	TRBJ2-7	.	TRBD1	TGTGCCAGCTCGCTGGACAGGGCTCGCCTCTACGAGCAGTACTTC	CASSLDRARLYEQYF
TRBV7-3	TRBJ2-3	.	.	TGTGCCAGCAGCTTAACGGGATTCACAGATACGCAGTATTTT	CASSLTGFTDTQYF
TRBV7-6	TRBJ2-7	.	.	TGTGCCAGCAGCCCCGGAGGTGGGAACGTAGCCTACGAGCAGTACTTC	CASSPGGGNVAYEQYF
TRBV20-1	TRBJ2-5	.	.	TGCAGTGCGTTGGCCTGGGAGACCCAGTACTTC	CSALAWETQYF
TRBV4-1	TRBJ1-2	.	.	TGCGCCAGCAGCCAAGGATCGATGATCTTGGGAGGCTACACCTTC	CASSQGSMILGGYTF
TRBV6-1	TRBJ2-1	.	.	TGTGCCAGGGGGGACTACAATGAGCAGTTCTTC	CARGDYNEQFF
TRBV2	TRBJ2-1	.	TRBD2	TGTGCCAGCAGTGAATTGCTAGCGGCGAAGAATGAGCAGTTCTTC	CASSELLAAKNEQFF
TRBV28	TRBJ1-5	.	.	TGTGCCAGCAGTTTAGATCAGCCCCAGCATTTT	CASSLDQPQHF
TRBV5-1	TRBJ2-5	.	TRBD2	TGCGCCAGCAGCTCCGGACTAGCGGGAGTTGAGACCCAGTACTTC	CASSSGLAGVETQYF
TRBV30	TRBJ2-7	many	.	TGTGTCCTCGACAGACGGACCTACGAGCAGTACTTC	CVLDRRTYEQYF
TRBV29-1	TRBJ2-7	.	TRBD2	TGCAGCGTTGGGGCTAGCGGGATTGAGCAGTACTTC	CSVGASGIEQYF
TRBV28	TRBJ2-1	.	TRBD2	TGTGCCAGCTCCGGGACTACTAAATACAATGAGCAGTTCTTC	CASSGTTKYNEQFF
TRBV5-1	TRBJ2-4	few	.	TGCGCCAGTTCTGAAGGGCCTTCTGGGATTCAGTACTTC	CASSEGPSGIQYF
TRBV6-5	TRBJ1-3	.	.	TGTGCCAGCAGTTACTCGAACAGGGTTGCTGGAAACACCATATATTTT	CASSYSNRVAGNTIYF
TRBV5-4	TRBJ2-3	.	.	TGTGCCAGCAGCCAGGACCGCGGGCCTACAGATACGCAGTATTTT	CASSQDRGPTDTQYF
TRBV28	TRBJ2-2	.	.	TGTGCTACAGTTTATTACCTACGGGGGAACGCGAACACCGGGGAGCTGTTTTTT	CATVYYLRGNANTGELFF
TRBV5-8	TRBJ2-4	.	TRBD2	TGTGCCAGCGGGAGGGAGCTAGCGGAAAACATTCAGTACTTC	CASGRELAENIQYF